Each of the 13 T cell receptor beta chains below was sequenced from the same sample in a study of shared clonotypes between healthy human individuals. The assay was immunoSEQ multiplex PCR, and TCRdb's table has in-frame clones only and misses some. This sample carries hundreds of thousands of clones, around four fifths of them seen once, and the ten largest clones take 1.5% to 2%. Input material: memory CD4+ T cells sorted from blood. Stated subset: CD45RA-negative fraction. The receptors were sampled from a woman aged 25 to 39 in good health.

The chain's CDR3 is CASSPPETQYF. Written as DNA, the CDR3 is TGTGCCAGCAGCCCCCCAGAGACCCAGTACTTC. This sequence joins TRBV27 and TRBJ2-5, with D unclear. V lost 6 bases and J 4 bases, leaving 6 bases between the germline ends. The germline V gene has CDR1 MNHEY and CDR2 SMNVEV (reference sequence). The CDR3 has 11 residues.

The rearrangement links TRBV10-3 to TRBJ1-5, with 8 bases aligning to TRBD1. With 4 bases clipped from V and 7 bases from J, the junction kept 6 bases outside the gene matches. From germline, CDR1 is ENHRY and CDR2 SYGVKD. This CDR3 comprises 14 residues. For the CDR3, the DNA is TGTGCCATCAGTGTACAGGGGGGTCGGCAGCCCCAGCATTTT. It is translated as CAISVQGGRQPQHF.

The chain links TRBV29-1 to TRBJ1-1; 7 bases fit TRBD1. The V segment lost 6 bases and the J segment 1 base; nucleotides outside the gene matches: 2. The CDR3 sequence is 12 residues long. The germline gives CDR1 SQVTM, CDR2 ANQGSEA. The CDR3 DNA reads TGCAGCGTGAGACAGGGGAACACTGAAGCTTTCTTT. This translates into CSVRQGNTEAFF.

The chain links TRBV19 to TRBJ1-1; the D gene is possibly TRBD1 (5 bases). V was trimmed by 5 bases and J by 12 bases, leaving 16 bases between them. The CDR3 contains 12 residues. Germline CDR1 and CDR2: LNHDA and SQIVND (reference sequence). CDR3 nucleotide sequence: TGTGCCAGTAGTCCCGGCGGGGGGTTGTCTTTCTTT. As protein: CASSPGGGLSFF. Supplemented by reference TRBV19 and TRBJ1-1, the full variable domain reads DGGITQSPKYLFRKEGQNVTLSCEQNLNHDAMYWYRQDPGQGLRLIYYSQIVNDFQKGDIAEGYSVSREKKESFPLTVTSAQKNPTAFYLCASSPGGGLSFFGQGTRLTVV.

CDR3 sequence: CASSKAGGLADTQYF. As DNA, the CDR3 is TGTGCCAGCAGTAAGGCGGGAGGGCTGGCAGATACGCAGTATTTT. The chain carries TRBV25-1 and TRBJ2-3; 9 nucleotides line up with TRBD2. The germline V gene encodes CDR1 MGHDK and CDR2 SYGVNS. J gave up 4 bases and V 5 bases, and 7 bases lay outside the gene matches. The CDR3 length is 15 residues.

This clone has more than one count but fewer than ten. A far larger clone is a single base away, which makes a read error likely. Other DNA variants within this sample encode the same CDR3. This chain joins TRBV7-9 and TRBJ1-4, with 9 positions matching TRBD1. CDR1 is SEHNR, CDR2 FQNEAQ, per germline (reference sequence). CDR3 length: 14 residues. After removal of 5 bases from V and 8 bases from J, the junction contained 6 bases not matched to a gene. CDR3 DNA: TGTGCCAGCAGCCGAGGACAGGGGAACGAAAAACTGTTTTTT. It yields the protein CASSRGQGNEKLFF.

The J gene is TRBJ1-1, the V gene TRBV2; D remains unclear. This CDR3 spans 14 amino acids. Per the germline V gene, CDR1 is SNHLY and CDR2 is FYNNEI. V shed 7 bases and J shed 0 bases, with 12 bases lying between them. The CDR3 bases are TGTGCCAGCAAGGTTGAGAAAATGAACACTGAAGCTTTCTTT. Translation: CASKVEKMNTEAFF.

To note about this clone: A read error may account for a junction end that differs from germline. Other nucleotide sequences in the sample specify the same CDR3. The rearrangement links TRBV10-1 to TRBJ1-1; D possibly corresponds to TRBD1 (5 bases). In germline, CDR1 is WNHNN, CDR2 SYGVQD (reference sequence). The length of the CDR3 is 14 residues. For the CDR3, the DNA is TGTGCCAGCAGTGAGCCAGGGATGAACACTGAAGCTTTCTTT. Protein: CASSEPGMNTEAFF.

This rearrangement joins TRBV28 to TRBJ2-7; D unresolved. CDR1 and CDR2 from the germline V gene are MDHEN and SYDVKM. V was pared by 5 bases and J by 6 bases, with 8 bases between. This CDR3 region has 11 residues. The DNA of the CDR3 is TGTGCCAGCAGTCGGCGTTTCGAGCAGTACTTC. Its translation is CASSRRFEQYF.

The chain uses TRBV28 and TRBJ1-1, with D perhaps TRBD1 (5 bases). Germline CDR1 and CDR2: MDHEN and SYDVKM. Trimming removed 7 bases at V and 1 base at J, with 13 bases between. The CDR3 is 14 amino acids. The CDR3 loop is CASIDGHPNTEAFF. The CDR3 coding sequence is TGTGCCAGCATTGATGGACACCCGAACACTGAAGCTTTCTTT.

This clone was seen a handful of times. The sample contains more than one DNA sequence encoding this CDR3. This chain joins TRBV11-2 and TRBJ2-1; no clear D gene. The CDR3 sequence is 14 residues long. With 0 bases removed from V and 5 bases from J, the gap between germline ends came to 8 bases. Germline assignment: CDR1 SGHAT and CDR2 FQNNGV. CDR3 DNA sequence: TGTGCCAGCAGCTTAGATCGGGTGAACAATGAGCAGTTCTTC. This encodes CASSLDRVNNEQFF.

The chain uses TRBV7-9 and TRBJ2-1, with TRBD2 as a possible D gene (5 bases). Germline CDR1 reads SEHNR; CDR2 reads FQNEAQ (reference sequence). Trimming cost V 2 bases and J 3 bases, with 14 bases left between them. CDR3 length: 16 amino acids. The CDR3 loop reads CASSLLRDTFYNEQFF. The DNA for the CDR3 is TGTGCCAGCAGCTTACTCCGGGATACATTCTACAATGAGCAGTTCTTC.

With regard to this clone: The sample contains more than one DNA sequence encoding this CDR3. This chain links TRBV16 with TRBJ1-3; no reliable D call. With 0 bases removed from V and 1 base from J, the gap between germline ends came to 7 bases. Germline lookup yields CDR1 KGHSY and CDR2 FQNENV. The CDR3 length is 15 residues. For the CDR3, the DNA is TGTGCCAGCAGCCAATCGTCGGGGTCTGGAAACACCATATATTTT. This translates into CASSQSSGSGNTIYF.